The 26 T cell receptor beta chains below all came from one sample that was sequenced in a study of blood T cell repertoires in COVID-19. Sequencing was performed with immunoSEQ multiplex PCR; in TCRdb, only in-frame clones are kept and a portion is missing. The top ten hold about 6.3% of the sample, which has over 50,000 clones, around 87% seen once. Sequencing was done on a sample of peripheral blood. The receptor set was obtained from a man in his fifties or sixties with acute or convalescent COVID-19.

V gene TRBV7-2 combines with J gene TRBJ2-7, with 11 bases that match TRBD1. Germline loops: CDR1 SGHTA, CDR2 FQGNSA. This CDR3 is 14 amino acids long. V trimming: 5 bases; J trimming: 3 bases; junction bases outside the gene matches: 3. The CDR3 spells CASSPGTGGYEQYF. The CDR3 DNA sequence: TGTGCCAGCAGCCCCGGGACAGGGGGCTACGAGCAGTACTTC.

The chain carries TRBV3-1 (or the pseudogene TRBV3-2) and TRBJ1-1; no firm D call. The CDR3 contains 13 residues. The germline V gene encodes CDR1 LGHDT and CDR2 YNNKEL (reference sequence). Trimming took off 1 base at V and 3 bases at J, with 6 bases between the two ends. The CDR3 DNA follows: TGTGCCAGCAGCCAAGTGCAGGACACTGAAGCTTTCTTT. Protein sequence: CASSQVQDTEAFF.

This clone showed up just once. This sequence joins TRBV3-1 (or the pseudogene TRBV3-2) and TRBJ1-3; D is undetermined. The CDR3 has 12 residues. Per germline, CDR1 LGHDT and CDR2 YNNKEL (reference sequence). The ends were cut back, 5 bases at V and 4 bases at J, with 6 bases in the middle. The CDR3 reads CASSVQGNTIYF. CDR3 in DNA: TGTGCCAGCAGCGTTCAAGGAAACACCATATATTTT.

The rearrangement links TRBV7-9 to TRBJ2-2; the match to TRBD1 covers 8 bases. The CDR3 is 16 amino acids. Per germline, CDR1 SEHNR and CDR2 FQNEAQ (reference sequence). V lost 6 bases, J lost 3 bases, and 9 bases stayed unmatched. In DNA form, the CDR3 reads TGTGCCAGCAGTTCTGGACAGGGCGAATACACCGGGGAGCTGTTTTTT. Encoded protein: CASSSGQGEYTGELFF.

V gene TRBV6-5 combines with J gene TRBJ1-1; D unclear. The germline gives CDR1 MNHEY, CDR2 SVGAGI. This CDR3 has 13 amino acids. Deletions cut 5 bases from V and 1 base from J, with 8 bases between. The CDR3: CASSQKKNTEAFF. In nucleotides, the CDR3 is TGTGCCAGCAGTCAGAAGAAGAACACTGAAGCTTTCTTT.

The J gene is TRBJ2-5, the V gene TRBV10-3, with D maybe TRBD1 (6 bases). Germline values: CDR1 ENHRY, CDR2 SYGVKD. CDR3 size: 13 residues. V was shortened by 6 bases and J by 3 bases, with 11 bases between the two germline ends. DNA for the CDR3: TGTGCCATCAGCTCAGGGGCGGAAGAGACCCAGTACTTC. Its protein product is CAISSGAEETQYF.

The chain combines TRBV27 with TRBJ2-7; D is possibly TRBD1 (6 bases). Germline V CDR1 and CDR2: MNHEY, SMNVEV (reference sequence). V was shortened by 6 bases and J by 3 bases, with 18 bases between the two germline ends. The CDR3 spans 15 residues. The CDR3 DNA follows: TGTGCCAGCAGCCAACCGGGACACCCCCTCTACGAGCAGTACTTC. Translating it yields CASSQPGHPLYEQYF.

V is TRBV4-1 and J is TRBJ1-6; D ambiguous. Deletions cut 0 bases from V and 13 bases from J, with 10 bases between. The CDR3 extends over 13 amino acids. From germline, CDR1 is MGHRA and CDR2 YSYEKL. CDR3 in amino acids: CASSQDEGSPLHF. CDR3 in DNA: TGCGCCAGCAGCCAAGACGAGGGAAGTCCCCTCCACTTT.

This sequence joins TRBV27 and TRBJ1-2, with D possibly being TRBD1 (5 bases). CDR3 length: 13 residues. V was cut by 5 bases and J by 13 bases, with 20 bases left in between. In germline, CDR1 is MNHEY, CDR2 SMNVEV (reference sequence). This CDR3 is CASSPAGPSPSTF. CDR3 sequence (DNA): TGTGCCAGCAGTCCTGCGGGACCGAGCCCCTCCACCTTC.

The chain links TRBV29-1 to TRBJ1-1; D might be TRBD1 (6 bases). The CDR3 runs 12 residues. V lost 6 bases, J lost 11 bases, and 19 bases lay in between. CDR1 SQVTM and CDR2 ANQGSEA come from the germline V gene. The CDR3 coding sequence is TGCAGCGTAGCCCGGGACATCCGATGGGCTTTCTTT. Translating gives CSVARDIRWAFF.

V gene TRBV5-1 combines with J gene TRBJ1-6; D is ambiguous. Germline CDR1 and CDR2: SGHRS and YFSETQ. This CDR3 region has 17 residues. The ends were cut back, 4 bases at V and 10 bases at J, with 24 bases in the middle. CDR3 in DNA: TGCGCCAGCAGCCCCTATCACCAGCGGGCCGCCAGCTCACCCCTCCACTTT. This gives the protein CASSPYHQRAASSPLHF.

The chain has TRBV14 and TRBJ1-2, with D possibly TRBD1 on 5 matching bases. V lost 4 bases and J lost 6, with 12 bases in between. CDR3 length: 13 residues. Per germline, CDR1 SGHDN and CDR2 FVKESK. The CDR3 protein is CASSPRTSDGYTF. CDR3 DNA: TGTGCCAGCAGCCCACGGACAAGCGATGGCTACACCTTC.

The rearrangement uses TRBV11-2 and TRBJ1-1; D is uncertain. Looked up from germline, CDR1 is SGHAT and CDR2 is FQNNGV. CDR3 size: 15 residues. The V end was cut by 1 base, the J end by 4 bases, with 13 bases between. The CDR3 spells CASSLAWPLVTEAFF. Here the CDR3 DNA reads TGTGCCAGCAGCTTAGCTTGGCCGCTTGTCACTGAAGCTTTCTTT.

This clone was counted only a few times. Additional DNA sequences in this sample encode the identical CDR3. This chain links TRBV15 with TRBJ1-5, with 9 bases fitting TRBD1. This CDR3 contains 16 residues. Germline CDR1 is LNHNV and CDR2 is YYDKDF (reference sequence). V lost 5 bases and J lost 2; bases outside the gene matches: 7. The CDR3 DNA reads as TGTGCCACCAGCCGAGGACAGGGGAGCGGCAATCAGCCCCAGCATTTT. This encodes CATSRGQGSGNQPQHF.

This chain connects TRBV5-5 to TRBJ1-1; 8 nucleotides align to TRBD1. Germline V gene lookup returns CDR1 SGHKS and CDR2 YYEKEE (reference sequence). This CDR3 spans 15 amino acids. The V and J ends lost 0 bases and 1 base, in that order; junction bases with no gene match: 2. The DNA of the CDR3 is TGTGCCAGCAGCTTGGTGGGACAGGCGAACACTGAAGCTTTCTTT. Residues: CASSLVGQANTEAFF. Full variable domain (missing parts from reference TRBV5-5 and TRBJ1-1): DAGVTQSPTHLIKTRGQQVTLRCSPISGHKSVSWYQQVLGQGPQFIFQYYEKEERGRGNFPDRFSARQFPNYSSELNVNALLLGDSALYLCASSLVGQANTEAFFGQGTRLTVV.

The J gene is TRBJ2-1, the V gene TRBV12-3 or TRBV12-4, with D perhaps matching TRBD2 (6 bases). The CDR3 covers 12 residues. The V end was cut by 4 bases, the J end by 8 bases, with 9 bases between. CDR3 sequence: CASSSAGYEQFF. The CDR3 nucleotides are TGTGCCAGCAGTTCCGCGGGGTATGAGCAGTTCTTC.

The V gene is TRBV11-2, the J gene TRBJ2-7; 9 bases align to TRBD2. This CDR3 spans 14 amino acids. V trimming: 5 bases; J trimming: 1 base; junction bases outside the gene matches: 3. Germline V gene lookup returns CDR1 SGHAT and CDR2 FQNNGV. In nucleotides, the CDR3 is TGTGCCAGCAGCCCCCTAGCGGGGTCCTACGAGCAGTACTTC. Amino acid sequence: CASSPLAGSYEQYF. Variable domain in full (rest from reference TRBV11-2 and TRBJ2-7): EAGVAQSPRYKIIEKRQSVAFWCNPISGHATLYWYQQILGQGPKLLIQFQNNGVVDDSQLPKDRFSAERLKGVDSTLKIQPAKLEDSAVYLCASSPLAGSYEQYFGPGTRLTVT.

The chain joins TRBV5-1 to TRBJ1-4; D gene ambiguous. Germline CDR1 is SGHRS and CDR2 is YFSETQ. CDR3 length equals 16 residues. The V end was cut by 4 bases, the J end by 6 bases, with 19 bases between. The CDR3 coding sequence is TGCGCCAGCAGCCAGCGGCCAGGATCGGAATATGAAAAACTGTTTTTT. Amino acids: CASSQRPGSEYEKLFF.

This clone was picked up a small number of times. V usage is TRBV25-1 and J usage is TRBJ2-1, with D perhaps TRBD1 (5 bases). The CDR3 has 14 residues. CDR1 and CDR2 (germline): MGHDK, SYGVNS. The ends were cut back, 3 bases at V and 5 bases at J, with 11 bases in the middle. In DNA, the CDR3 is TGTGCCAGCAGTGACGGAATGGGGCACAATGAGCAGTTCTTC. Protein product: CASSDGMGHNEQFF.

The count of this clone is one. This rearrangement joins TRBV19 to TRBJ1-2; no clear D. The V and J ends lost 6 bases and 4 bases respectively, with 18 bases between them. The CDR3 sequence is 15 residues long. From germline, CDR1 is LNHDA and CDR2 SQIVND (reference sequence). CDR3 DNA sequence: TGTGCCAGTAGCTCGGGAGATCCGAAGATCTATGGCTACACCTTC. Translated: CASSSGDPKIYGYTF.

The V gene is TRBV6-5, the J gene TRBJ1-3; D is unclear. Trimming stripped 8 bases from V and 0 bases from J, with 11 bases between. In germline, CDR1 is MNHEY, CDR2 SVGAGI. The CDR3 length is 14 residues. CDR3 sequence: CASGRLNSGNTIYF. As DNA, the CDR3 is TGTGCCAGCGGAAGACTCAACTCTGGAAACACCATATATTTT.

J is TRBJ1-1 and V is TRBV30; D may be TRBD1 (6 bases). Trimming took 7 bases from V and 0 from J, leaving 12 bases between them. The CDR3 length is 13 residues. Germline CDR1 is GTSNPN and CDR2 is SVGIG (reference sequence). The CDR3 sequence is CASRTGLNTEAFF. The CDR3 nucleotides are TGTGCCTCTCGTACAGGGCTGAACACTGAAGCTTTCTTT.

V gene TRBV4-2 combines with J gene TRBJ1-2, with 7 bases matching TRBD1. V lost 1 base to trimming and J lost 4 bases; unmatched junction nucleotides: 3. Germline V lookup: CDR1 LGHNA, CDR2 YNFKEQ. The CDR3 loop spans 14 amino acids. For the CDR3, the DNA is TGTGCCAGCAGCCAAGGACAGGGAGGCTATGGCTACACCTTC. It yields the protein CASSQGQGGYGYTF.

The rearrangement links TRBV11-2 to TRBJ1-5, with D possibly matching TRBD1 (5 bases). This CDR3 is built from 15 residues. Trimming took off 0 bases at V and 1 base at J, with 7 bases between the two ends. CDR1 and CDR2 (germline): SGHAT, FQNNGV. CDR3 region: CASSLDRVSNQPQHF. The CDR3, as DNA: TGTGCCAGCAGCTTAGACAGGGTGAGCAATCAGCCCCAGCATTTT. The full variable domain, completed using reference TRBV11-2 and TRBJ1-5, is EAGVAQSPRYKIIEKRQSVAFWCNPISGHATLYWYQQILGQGPKLLIQFQNNGVVDDSQLPKDRFSAERLKGVDSTLKIQPAKLEDSAVYLCASSLDRVSNQPQHFGDGTRLSIL.

CDR3 sequence (DNA): TGTGCCACCTCAAGACAGGGGAGCTACGAGCAGTACTTC. This translates into CATSRQGSYEQYF. This chain joins TRBV6-5 and TRBJ2-7; 8 bases fit TRBD1. Germline CDR1 and CDR2: MNHEY and SVGAGI. The CDR3 has 13 residues. The ends lost 10 bases at V and 3 bases at J; junction bases unmatched: 8.

The genes are TRBV7-9 and TRBJ2-7; 11 positions match TRBD1. Germline CDR1 reads SEHNR; CDR2 reads FQNEAQ (reference sequence). V lost 4 bases, J lost 3 bases, and 2 bases stayed unmatched. This CDR3 comprises 14 residues. The CDR3 here is CASSSGTGGYEQYF. CDR3 DNA: TGTGCCAGCAGCTCCGGGACAGGGGGCTACGAGCAGTACTTC.